The T cell receptor (beta chain) described here comes from a study of T cell responses to AZD1222 COVID-19 vaccine (dated by TCRdb to the early 2020s). Background for the entire study: A total of 230 to 250 trial participants underwent TCR sequencing, of whom 200 to 220 received two doses of AZD1222 and around 26 received two doses of the MenACWY control vaccine. Trial participants were enrolled into age subgroups of 18-55, 56-69 and 70-plus years, which contained about 160, 30 and 59 TCR-sequenced participants, respectively. General conclusions and limits of the study: Nearly half of unique spike-specific TCRs reportedly recognized epitopes outside regions mutated in the B.1.351 and B.1.1.7 variants. A significant rise in spike-specific TCR breadth and depth was observed after two AZD1222 doses relative to day 0 and relative to MenACWY recipients. No day 14 peak-response samples were available, so repertoires were characterized only after the peak T cell response. Participants were mostly white British and included more females than males, and it was suggested by the authors that clonal diversity may have been underestimated. CD4 TCRs associated with the vaccine covered the entire spike protein, and the dominant responses were in regions 160-218 and 743-854. In the small 56-69-year group, the increase in depth fell short of significance, most likely because of low power. Conclusions about previously exposed vaccinees are limited, since just five or six AZD1222 recipients were seropositive for SARS-CoV-2 at baseline.

About this clone: No antigen is known for it. Base qualities are not provided; no much larger clone lies one nucleotide away.

The CDR3 regions of human TCRbeta chains were analyzed by immunosequencing. The source study handled its data this way. TCRs in the repertoires were compared against a reference library of SARS-CoV-2-specific TCRs that had been generated with the MIRA antigen-specificity platform. Breadth was defined as the fraction of unique TCRs that were SARS-CoV-2-associated, and depth was defined as the fraction of total T cells that were SARS-CoV-2-associated. Using the MIRA data, each spike-specific TCR was mapped to the spike region that the TCR reacts to and placed in a CD4 or CD8 class. Log10-transformed breadth and depth values were compared by one-way ANOVA with Sidak's multiple comparisons tests. TCRdb stores this immuneACCESS table with in-frame sequences only. Part of the clones is absent; in the studies checked, under half of the shortfall reflects unresolved V genes, and no reason is known for the rest. V and J calls plus clone size are reproduced from that table; the DNA served to infer D and trimming. A total of about 130,000 clones appear in this sample, approximately 88% of them only once. Around 20% of the sample is taken by the ten largest.

Per the publication, the time point label means: baseline before first vaccination. The sample's treatment or condition label, in plain terms: meningococcal conjugate vaccine given as trial control. Samples from vaccinated people were obtained from the UK trials COV001 and COV002, which included a single-blind randomized controlled phase 2/3 trial of AZD1222 (ChAdOx1 nCoV-19) in healthy adults. For TCRbeta chain sequencing, PBMC samples were collected from trial participants at day 0 and at day 28 after the second dose. Reading the germline V gene gives CDR1 SGHVS and CDR2 FQNEAQ. Its CDR3 holds 12 amino acids, cysteine through phenylalanine. Only CDR3 DNA remains: 36 bases, in frame from the first base. Between the V and J ends, shortened by 3 bases and 2 bases respectively, the junction contains 5 bases.

The clonotype comes from an adult in good health. The sample in question was peripheral blood, obtained on day 0 of MenACWY control vaccination. The rearranged segments are TRBV7-8 and TRBJ2-7; the D gene identity is not certain. CDR3 reads: CASSFFAYEQYF. In nucleotides, the sequence is TGTGCCAGCAGCTTTTTCGCCTACGAGCAGTACTTC.